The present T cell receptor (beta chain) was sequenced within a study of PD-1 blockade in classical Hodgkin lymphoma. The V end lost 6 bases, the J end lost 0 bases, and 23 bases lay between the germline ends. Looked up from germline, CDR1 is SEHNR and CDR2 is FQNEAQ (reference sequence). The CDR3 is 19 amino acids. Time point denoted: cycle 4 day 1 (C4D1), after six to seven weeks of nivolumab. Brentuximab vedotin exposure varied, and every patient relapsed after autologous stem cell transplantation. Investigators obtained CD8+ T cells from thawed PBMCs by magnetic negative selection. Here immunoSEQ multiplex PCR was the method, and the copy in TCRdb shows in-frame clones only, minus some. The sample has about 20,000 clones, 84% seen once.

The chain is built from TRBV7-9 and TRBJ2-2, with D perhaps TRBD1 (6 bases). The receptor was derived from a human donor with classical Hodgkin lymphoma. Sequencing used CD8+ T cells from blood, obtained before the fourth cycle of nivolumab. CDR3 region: CASRSSRGQQSANTGELFF. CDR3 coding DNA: TGTGCCAGCAGATCCTCACGGGGACAACAGTCCGCGAACACCGGGGAGCTGTTTTTT.